This T cell receptor beta chain was sequenced during a study of control samples from healthy donors and cancer patients. Method: immunoSEQ multiplex PCR; TCRdb's copy keeps in-frame clones and lacks some. The sample includes 73,000 or so clones, approximately 84% of them seen just once. Deletions cut 2 bases from V and 4 bases from J, with 9 bases between. The V gene's germline CDR1 is SEHNR and CDR2 FQNEAQ (reference sequence). The CDR3 spans 14 residues. The source is a woman aged 45-65 years in good health. The chain is built from TRBV7-9 and TRBJ2-1; D is perhaps TRBD1 or TRBD2 (5 bases each). Sequencing was performed on blood. The CDR3 protein is CASSLRDGYNEQFF. CDR3 nucleotide sequence: TGTGCCAGCAGCTTACGGGACGGATACAATGAGCAGTTCTTC.